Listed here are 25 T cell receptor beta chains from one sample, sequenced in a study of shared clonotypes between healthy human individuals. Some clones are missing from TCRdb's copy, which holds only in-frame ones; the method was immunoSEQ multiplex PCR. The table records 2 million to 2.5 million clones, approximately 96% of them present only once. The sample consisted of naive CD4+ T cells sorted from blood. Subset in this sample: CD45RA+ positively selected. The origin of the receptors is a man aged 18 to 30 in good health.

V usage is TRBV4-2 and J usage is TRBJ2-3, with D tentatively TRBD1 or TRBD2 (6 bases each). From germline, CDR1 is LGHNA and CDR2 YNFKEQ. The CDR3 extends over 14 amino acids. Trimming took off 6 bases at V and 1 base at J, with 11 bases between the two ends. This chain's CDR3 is CASRAGGGTDTQYF. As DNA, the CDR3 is TGTGCCAGCAGAGCCGGGGGCGGCACAGATACGCAGTATTTT.

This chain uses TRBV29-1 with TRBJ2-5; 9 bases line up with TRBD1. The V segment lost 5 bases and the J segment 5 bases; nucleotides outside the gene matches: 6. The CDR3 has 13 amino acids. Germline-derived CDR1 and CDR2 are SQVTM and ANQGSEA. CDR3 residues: CSVNRGRAETQYF. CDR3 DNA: TGCAGCGTTAACAGGGGGCGCGCGGAGACCCAGTACTTC.

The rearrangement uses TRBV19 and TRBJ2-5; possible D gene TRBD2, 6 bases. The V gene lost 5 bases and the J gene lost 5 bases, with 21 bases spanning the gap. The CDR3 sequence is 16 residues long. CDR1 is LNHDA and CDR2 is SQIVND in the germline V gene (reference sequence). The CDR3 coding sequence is TGTGCCAGTAGTTCCCCAGAGGGCGGGGTTGGGGAGACCCAGTACTTC. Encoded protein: CASSSPEGGVGETQYF.

CDR3 coding DNA: TGCGCCAGCAGCCAACCGGGACGGAGCTACGAGCAGTACTTC. The encoded protein is CASSQPGRSYEQYF. This chain links TRBV4-1 with TRBJ2-7; D may be TRBD1 or TRBD2 (5 bases each). Germline V lookup: CDR1 MGHRA, CDR2 YSYEKL. The CDR3 sequence is 14 residues long. V lost 2 bases to trimming and J lost 3 bases, with 11 bases between them.

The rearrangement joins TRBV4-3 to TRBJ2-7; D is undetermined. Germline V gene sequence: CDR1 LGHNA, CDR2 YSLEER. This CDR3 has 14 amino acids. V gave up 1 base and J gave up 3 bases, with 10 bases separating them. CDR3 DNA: TGCGCCAGCAGCCAAGTGCTAGGAAGCTACGAGCAGTACTTC. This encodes CASSQVLGSYEQYF.

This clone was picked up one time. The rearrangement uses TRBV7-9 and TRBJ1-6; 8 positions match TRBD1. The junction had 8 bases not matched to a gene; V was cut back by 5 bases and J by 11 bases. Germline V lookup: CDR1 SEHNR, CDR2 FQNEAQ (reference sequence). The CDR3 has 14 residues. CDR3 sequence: CASSPQMTGAPLHF. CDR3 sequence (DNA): TGTGCCAGCAGCCCCCAAATGACAGGGGCACCCCTCCACTTT. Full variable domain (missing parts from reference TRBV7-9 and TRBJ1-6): DTGVSQNPRHKITKRGQNVTFRCDPISEHNRLYWYRQTLGQGPEFLTYFQNEAQLEKSRLLSDRFSAERPKGSFSTLEIQRTEQGDSAMYLCASSPQMTGAPLHFGNGTRLTVT.

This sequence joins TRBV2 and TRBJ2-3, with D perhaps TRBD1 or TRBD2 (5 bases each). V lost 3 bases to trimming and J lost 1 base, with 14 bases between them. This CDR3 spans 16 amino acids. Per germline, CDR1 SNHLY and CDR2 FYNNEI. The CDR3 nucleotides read TGTGCCAGCAGTGACACCATTAGAGGGGGCACAGATACGCAGTATTTT. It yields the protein CASSDTIRGGTDTQYF.

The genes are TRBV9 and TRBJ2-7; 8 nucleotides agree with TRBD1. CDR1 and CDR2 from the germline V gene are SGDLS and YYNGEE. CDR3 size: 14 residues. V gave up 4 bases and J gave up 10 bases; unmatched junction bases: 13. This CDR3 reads CASSPRTGQRTQYF. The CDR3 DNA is TGTGCCAGCAGCCCAAGGACAGGGCAACGTACCCAGTACTTC. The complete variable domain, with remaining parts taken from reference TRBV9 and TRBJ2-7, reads DSGVTQTPKHLITATGQRVTLRCSPRSGDLSVYWYQQSLDQGLQFLIQYYNGEERAKGNILERFSAQQFPDLHSELNLSSLELGDSALYFCASSPRTGQRTQYFGPGTRLTVT.

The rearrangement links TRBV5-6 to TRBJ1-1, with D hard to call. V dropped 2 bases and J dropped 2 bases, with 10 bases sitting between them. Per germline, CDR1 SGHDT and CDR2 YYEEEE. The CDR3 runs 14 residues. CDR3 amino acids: CASSLGRINTEAFF. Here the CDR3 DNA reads TGTGCCAGCAGCTTAGGCAGAATTAACACTGAAGCTTTCTTT.

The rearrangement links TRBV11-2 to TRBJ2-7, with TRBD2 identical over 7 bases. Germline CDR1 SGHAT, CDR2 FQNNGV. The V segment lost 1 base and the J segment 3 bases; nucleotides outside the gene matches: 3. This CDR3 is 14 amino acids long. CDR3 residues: CASSLGGRGYEQYF. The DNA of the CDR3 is TGTGCCAGCAGCTTAGGCGGGAGAGGCTACGAGCAGTACTTC. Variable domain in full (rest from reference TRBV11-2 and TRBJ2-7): EAGVAQSPRYKIIEKRQSVAFWCNPISGHATLYWYQQILGQGPKLLIQFQNNGVVDDSQLPKDRFSAERLKGVDSTLKIQPAKLEDSAVYLCASSLGGRGYEQYFGPGTRLTVT.

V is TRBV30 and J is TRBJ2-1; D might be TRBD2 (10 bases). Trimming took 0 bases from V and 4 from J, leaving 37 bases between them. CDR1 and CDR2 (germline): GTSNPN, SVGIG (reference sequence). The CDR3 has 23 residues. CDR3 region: CAWSVRHRGLVVAGGGVYNEQFF. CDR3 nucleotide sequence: TGTGCCTGGAGTGTACGGCACAGGGGGCTTGTGGTAGCGGGAGGCGGGGTATACAATGAGCAGTTCTTC.

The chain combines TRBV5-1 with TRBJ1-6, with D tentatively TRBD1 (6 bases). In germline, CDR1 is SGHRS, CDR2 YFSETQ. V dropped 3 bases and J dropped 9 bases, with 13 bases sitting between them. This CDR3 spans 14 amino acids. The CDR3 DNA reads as TGCGCCAGCAGCTCTGGACAGTCAACTTCACCCCTCCACTTT. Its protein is CASSSGQSTSPLHF. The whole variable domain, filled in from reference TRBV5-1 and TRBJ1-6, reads KAGVTQTPRYLIKTRGQQVTLSCSPISGHRSVSWYQQTPGQGLQFLFEYFSETQRNKGNFPGRFSGRQFSNSRSEMNVSTLELGDSALYLCASSSGQSTSPLHFGNGTRLTVT.

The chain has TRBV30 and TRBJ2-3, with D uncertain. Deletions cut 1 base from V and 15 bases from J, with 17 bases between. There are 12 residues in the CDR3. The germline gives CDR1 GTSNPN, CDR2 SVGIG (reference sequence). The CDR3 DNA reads TGTGCCTGGAGTGCAGAAGCCCTCTCCGCTTATTTT. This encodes CAWSAEALSAYF.

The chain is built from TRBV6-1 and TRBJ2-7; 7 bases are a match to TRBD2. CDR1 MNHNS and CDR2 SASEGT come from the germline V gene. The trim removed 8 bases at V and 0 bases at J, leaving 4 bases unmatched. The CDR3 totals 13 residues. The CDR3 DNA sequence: TGTGCCAGCCGAACTAGCGACTCCTACGAGCAGTACTTC. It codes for CASRTSDSYEQYF.

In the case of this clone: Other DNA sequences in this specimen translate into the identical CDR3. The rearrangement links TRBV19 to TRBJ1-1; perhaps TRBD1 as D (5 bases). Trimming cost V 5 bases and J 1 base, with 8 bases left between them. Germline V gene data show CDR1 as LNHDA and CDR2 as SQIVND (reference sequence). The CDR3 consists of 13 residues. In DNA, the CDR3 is TGTGCCAGTAGTGTAACAGGGAACACTGAAGCTTTCTTT. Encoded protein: CASSVTGNTEAFF.

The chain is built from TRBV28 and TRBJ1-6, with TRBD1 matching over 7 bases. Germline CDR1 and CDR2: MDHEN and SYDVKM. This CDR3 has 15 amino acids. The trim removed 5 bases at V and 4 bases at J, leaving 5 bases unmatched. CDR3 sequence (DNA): TGTGCCAGCAGTCTCAAGACAGGGTATAATTCACCCCTCCACTTT. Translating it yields CASSLKTGYNSPLHF.

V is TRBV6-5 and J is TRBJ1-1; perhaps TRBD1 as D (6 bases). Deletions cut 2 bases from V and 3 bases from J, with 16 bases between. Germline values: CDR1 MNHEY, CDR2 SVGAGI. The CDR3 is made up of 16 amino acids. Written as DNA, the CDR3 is TGTGCCAGCAGTTACATCGGGGGCTGGGTGGACACTGAAGCTTTCTTT. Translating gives CASSYIGGWVDTEAFF.

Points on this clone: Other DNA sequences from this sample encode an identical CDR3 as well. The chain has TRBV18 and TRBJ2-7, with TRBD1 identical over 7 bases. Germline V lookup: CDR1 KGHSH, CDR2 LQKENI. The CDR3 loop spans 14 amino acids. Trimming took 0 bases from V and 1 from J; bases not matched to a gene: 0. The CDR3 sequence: CASSPPQGSYEQYF. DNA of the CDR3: TGTGCCAGCTCACCACCACAGGGGTCCTACGAGCAGTACTTC. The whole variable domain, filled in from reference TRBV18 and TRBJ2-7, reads NAGVMQNPRHLVRRRGQEARLRCSPMKGHSHVYWYRQLPEEGLKFMVYLQKENIIDESGMPKERFSAEFPKEGPSILRIQQVVRGDSAAYFCASSPPQGSYEQYFGPGTRLTVT.

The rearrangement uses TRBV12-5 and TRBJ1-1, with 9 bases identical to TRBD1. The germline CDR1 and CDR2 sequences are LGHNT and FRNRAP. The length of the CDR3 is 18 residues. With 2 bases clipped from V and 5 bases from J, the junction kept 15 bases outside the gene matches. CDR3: CASGLITLPGQGWTEAFF. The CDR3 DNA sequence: TGTGCTAGTGGTTTGATAACTTTACCGGGACAGGGATGGACTGAAGCTTTCTTT.

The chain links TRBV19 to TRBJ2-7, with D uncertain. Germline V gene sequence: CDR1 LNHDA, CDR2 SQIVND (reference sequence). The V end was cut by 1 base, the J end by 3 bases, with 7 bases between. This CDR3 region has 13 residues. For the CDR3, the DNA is TGTGCCAGTAGTATAGGGAGTCTCTACGAGCAGTACTTC. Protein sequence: CASSIGSLYEQYF.

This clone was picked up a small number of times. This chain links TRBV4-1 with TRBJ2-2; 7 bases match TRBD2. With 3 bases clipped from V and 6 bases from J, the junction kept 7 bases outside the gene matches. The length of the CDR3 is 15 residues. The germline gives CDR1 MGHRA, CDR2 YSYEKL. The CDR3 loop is CASSQVRLASGELFF. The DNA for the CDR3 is TGCGCCAGCAGCCAGGTTCGACTAGCCTCCGGGGAGCTGTTTTTT.

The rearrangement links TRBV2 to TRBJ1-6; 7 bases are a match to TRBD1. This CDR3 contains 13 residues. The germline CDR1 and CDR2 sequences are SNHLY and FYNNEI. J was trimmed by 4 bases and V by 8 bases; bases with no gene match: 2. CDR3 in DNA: TGTGCCAGCGGGGACAGTTATAATTCACCCCTCCACTTT. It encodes CASGDSYNSPLHF.

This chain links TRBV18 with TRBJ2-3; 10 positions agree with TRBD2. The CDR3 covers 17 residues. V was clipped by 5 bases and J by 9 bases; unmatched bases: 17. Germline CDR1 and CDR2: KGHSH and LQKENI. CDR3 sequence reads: CASSTTQTSGLTGTQYF. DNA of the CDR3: TGTGCCAGCTCAACAACGCAGACTAGCGGGCTAACGGGGACGCAGTATTTT.

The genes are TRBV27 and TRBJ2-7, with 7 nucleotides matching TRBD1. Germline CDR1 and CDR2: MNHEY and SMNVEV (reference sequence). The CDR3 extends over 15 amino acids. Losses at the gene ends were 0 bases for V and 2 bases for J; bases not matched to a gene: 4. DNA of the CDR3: TGTGCCAGCAGTTTATCATTGACAGGGACCTACGAGCAGTACTTC. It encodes CASSLSLTGTYEQYF.

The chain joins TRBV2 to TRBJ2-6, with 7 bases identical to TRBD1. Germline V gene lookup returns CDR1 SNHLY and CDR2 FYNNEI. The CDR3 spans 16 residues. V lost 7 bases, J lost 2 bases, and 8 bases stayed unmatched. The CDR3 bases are TGTGCCAGCATGCCGGGACAGAGTACTGGGGCCAACGTCCTGACTTTC. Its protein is CASMPGQSTGANVLTF. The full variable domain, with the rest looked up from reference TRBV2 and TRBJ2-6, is EPEVTQTPSHQVTQMGQEVILRCVPISNHLYFYWYRQILGQKVEFLVSFYNNEISEKSEIFDDQFSVERPDGSNFTLKIRSTKLEDSAMYFCASMPGQSTGANVLTFGAGSRLTVL.